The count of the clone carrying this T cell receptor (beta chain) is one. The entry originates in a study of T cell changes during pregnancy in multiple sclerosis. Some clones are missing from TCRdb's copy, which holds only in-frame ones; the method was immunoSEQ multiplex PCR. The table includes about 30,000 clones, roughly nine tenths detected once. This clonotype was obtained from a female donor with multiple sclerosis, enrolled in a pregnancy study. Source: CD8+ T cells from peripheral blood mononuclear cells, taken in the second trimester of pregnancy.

CDR3 coding DNA: TGTGCCAGCAGTGGCACCACTAGCGGGGCTGAGACCCAGTACTTC. It translates to CASSGTTSGAETQYF. The genes are TRBV6-1 and TRBJ2-5; 10 bases align to TRBD2. The germline CDR1 and CDR2 sequences are MNHNS and SASEGT. The CDR3 sequence is 15 residues long. The V gene end was trimmed by 4 bases and the J gene end by 5 bases; junction bases not matched to a gene: 7.